This T cell receptor beta chain was documented in a study of blood T cells in healthy people across ages (dated by TCRdb to the mid-2010s). Concerning the study at large: Template switching captured roughly one uniquely barcoded TCR beta cDNA molecule per two T cells in model experiments. The donors were divided into four age groups: young (average around 16 years), middle-aged (about 39), aged (around 67) and long-lived (about 80). Age-related changes in TCR beta repertoire diversity were measured in the study by deep sequencing normalized with unique cDNA molecular identifiers. Using the same blood draw, the study looked at two additional independent replicas of 1 million unique cDNA reads for two donors, one aged 18 to 29 and the other aged 80 or older.

The table lists this clonotype with a few counts. It lacks a known antigen. Base qualities were left out, and no much larger clone turns up one base away. The 35 to 40 donors, aged about 6 to 100 years, were systemically healthy Caucasian individuals from Russia. Each donor gave ten milliliters of peripheral blood, collected into EDTA-treated Vacutainer tubes. PBMCs were isolated by Ficoll-Paque density-gradient centrifugation, with at least 7 million obtained per sample. Trizol reagent was used to extract total RNA from PBMCs, with at least 6 micrograms per sample. Naive CD45RAhigh/CD27high T cell percentages were measured by flow cytometry on a PBMC aliquot from every donor. What the study reported, not specific to this receptor: Conclusive comparison of naive and antigen-experienced compartments was prevented by the profiling of bulk unsorted PBMCs. As age increased, observed TCR beta diversity per million T cells dropped in a roughly linear way, and a significant reduction was already evident by age about 40. The percentage of naive T cells measured by flow cytometry correlated strongly with observed TCR beta diversity. Compared with the aged group, more naive CD4+ T cells, fewer expanded clones and increased TCR diversity were shown by the long-lived group, suggesting age selection. Estimates of total diversity from one million sequenced T cells were regarded as lower bounds and underestimates. The CMV infection status of donors was not known, potentially confounding age-related changes in expanded clonotypes.

Preparation of the library involved 5' RACE. The sequencer listed for this sample is Illumina HiSeq 2500. A second PCR of about 6 to 11 cycles was run with a J-beta primer mix and a sample-barcoded 5' primer. A unique molecular identifier was introduced onto each TCR beta cDNA molecule by a template-switch 5' adaptor carrying 12 random nucleotides. Each sample yielded at least 2.5 million CDR3-containing paired-end reads. The Mint cDNA synthesis kit, primed by a TRBC-specific oligonucleotide, was used to synthesize first-strand cDNA from all RNA. Following uracil-DNA glycosylase treatment, a first 18-cycle PCR with universal primers M1SS and BC2_uni_R was performed on all cDNA. The original methods were these. For normalization, 1 million high-quality reads, each with a distinct molecular identifier, were randomly selected from each sample. Instead of being binned into consensus sequences, reads that shared molecular identifiers were thrown out. MiTCR, run with a Q25 quality threshold and the strictest error-elimination algorithm, handled CDR3 identification, clonotype clustering and error correction. A nonparametric unseen species model using Euler transformation provided a lower-bound estimate of total TCR beta diversity. Using fastp at Q25 and MiXCR, TCRdb reprocessed the public reads and kept productive beta chains. For every CDR3 protein sequence, its rows merge into one entry that carries the most common genes and DNA. The V and J calls were not made by the authors but by TCRdb's processing. The sample profile shows some 760,000 distinct CDR3 sequences; just under 25% of them were found once. The top ten clones comprise 3% to 4.5% of the sample.

These data were also filed under a second study, of T cells of mothers and their children. From that second study: Nine systemically healthy Caucasian individuals served as donors, namely three mothers together with their six children. cDNA synthesis used all of the extracted RNA, with approximately 1.4 ug of RNA in each 15 ul reaction. In the second PCR, the M1S primer introduced both the sample barcodes and 2-4 random nucleotides. More than 9.5 million TCR beta CDR3 reads were obtained from each mother, and about 3 million reads were obtained from each child. In both related and unrelated pairs, thymic selection shapes the output of TCR recombination in a similar way, with inherited differences having only a minor effect. Normalized repertoire overlap in related mother-child pairs was always slightly higher than in unrelated mother-child pairs, but the difference was never significant. Persistent microchimeric T cell clones were not detected, at a sensitivity of around 100 clones per million clonotypes. The study used deep NGS to compare TCR beta repertoires of mothers and children, seeking features distinguishing related mother-child pairs from unrelated individuals. The mean age was around 40 +/- 4 years for the mothers and about 12 +/- 4 years for the children. After adapters were ligated using NEBNext reagents, the libraries underwent 100+100 nt paired-end sequencing on an Illumina HiSeq 2000. To prevent cross-contamination, the mother and child libraries were prepared one month apart and sequenced in separate runs. For each donor, between about 500,000 and 2,200,000 distinct TCR beta clonotypes were identified. Naive TCR beta clonotypes were estimated from low-frequency clonotypes matched to each donor's FACS-determined naive share, without sorting.

The sample consisted of blood. The sequence came from a boy younger than 18 in good health.

In nucleotides, the sequence is TGCGCCAGCAGCCAGGGGACAGGGGGGCTGGGCTACACCTTC. Its protein product is CASSQGTGGLGYTF. The rearranged segments are TRBV4-3 and TRBJ1-2; 11 junctional bases match TRBD1. V has 3 bases trimmed and J has 8 bases trimmed; junction bases matching no gene number 5. The CDR3 contains 14 residues, cysteine and phenylalanine counted. Left in the record is the CDR3 DNA by itself, 42 bases read in frame from the first base. Taken from the germline V gene, the CDR1 and CDR2 loops are LGHNA and YSLEER.